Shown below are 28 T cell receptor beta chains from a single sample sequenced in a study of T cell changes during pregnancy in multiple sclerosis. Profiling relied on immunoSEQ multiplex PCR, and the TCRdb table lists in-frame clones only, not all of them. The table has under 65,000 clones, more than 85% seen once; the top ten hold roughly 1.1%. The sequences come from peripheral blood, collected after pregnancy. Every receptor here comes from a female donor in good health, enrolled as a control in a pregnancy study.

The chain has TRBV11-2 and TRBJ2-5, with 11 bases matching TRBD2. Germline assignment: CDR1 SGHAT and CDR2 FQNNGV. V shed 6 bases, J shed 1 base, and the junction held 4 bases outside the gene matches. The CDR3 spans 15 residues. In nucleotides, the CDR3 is TGTGCCAGCAGACGGGGACTAGCGGTCCAAGAGACCCAGTACTTC. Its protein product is CASRRGLAVQETQYF.

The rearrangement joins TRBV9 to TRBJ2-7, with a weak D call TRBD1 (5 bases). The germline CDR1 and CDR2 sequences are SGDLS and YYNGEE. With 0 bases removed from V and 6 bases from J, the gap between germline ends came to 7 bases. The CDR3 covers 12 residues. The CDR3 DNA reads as TGTGCCAGCAGCGTAGGGGGCAGCGAGCAGTACTTC. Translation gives CASSVGGSEQYF.

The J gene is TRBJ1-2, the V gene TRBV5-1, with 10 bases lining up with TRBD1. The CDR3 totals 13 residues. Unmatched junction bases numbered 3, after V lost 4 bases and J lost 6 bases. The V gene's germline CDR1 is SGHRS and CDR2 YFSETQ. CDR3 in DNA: TGCGCCAGCAGCCCGGGGACAGGGGATGGCTACACCTTC. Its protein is CASSPGTGDGYTF.

CDR3 sequence: CASSYLAGDYNEQFF. In DNA, the CDR3 is TGCGCCAGCAGCTACCTAGCGGGGGACTACAATGAGCAGTTCTTC. The chain combines TRBV5-1 with TRBJ2-1; 10 bases line up with TRBD2. The CDR3 loop spans 15 amino acids. Germline V lookup: CDR1 SGHRS, CDR2 YFSETQ. The V and J ends lost 3 bases and 3 bases, in that order; junction bases with no gene match: 3.

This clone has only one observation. In DNA, the CDR3 is TGTGCCAGCAGTCTTTACTGGGACAGCCGGACCTCCGAGCAGTACTTC. It codes for CASSLYWDSRTSEQYF. The V call is TRBV2, the J call TRBJ2-7, with TRBD1 matching over 7 bases. Germline trimming cut 5 bases from V and 6 bases from J; bases unmatched to any gene: 16. Germline V CDR1 and CDR2: SNHLY, FYNNEI. This CDR3 has 16 amino acids.

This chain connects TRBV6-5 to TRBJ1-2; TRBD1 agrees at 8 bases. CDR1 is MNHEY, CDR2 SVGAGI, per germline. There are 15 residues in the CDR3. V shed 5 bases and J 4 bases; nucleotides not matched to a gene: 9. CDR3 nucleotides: TGTGCCAGCAGTCCGACGACCGGGACAGGCTATGGCTACACCTTC. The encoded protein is CASSPTTGTGYGYTF.

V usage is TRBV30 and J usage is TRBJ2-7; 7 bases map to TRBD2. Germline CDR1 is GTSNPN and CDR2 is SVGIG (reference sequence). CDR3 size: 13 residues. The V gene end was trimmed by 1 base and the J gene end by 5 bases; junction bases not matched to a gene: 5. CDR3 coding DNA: TGTGCCTGGAGTGATTGGGGAGGGAACGAGCAGTACTTC. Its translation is CAWSDWGGNEQYF.

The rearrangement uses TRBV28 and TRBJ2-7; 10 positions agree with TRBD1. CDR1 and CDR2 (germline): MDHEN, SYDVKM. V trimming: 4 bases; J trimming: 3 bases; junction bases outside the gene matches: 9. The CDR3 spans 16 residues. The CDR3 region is CASSYPFGTGDYEQYF. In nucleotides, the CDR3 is TGTGCCAGCAGTTATCCCTTTGGGACAGGGGACTACGAGCAGTACTTC.

CDR3 nucleotides: TGTGCCTGGAGTGGGGGGACAGGGCAGTTCTTC. Its translation is CAWSGGTGQFF. The rearrangement links TRBV30 to TRBJ2-1; 8 bases map to TRBD1. CDR1 is GTSNPN, CDR2 SVGIG, per germline (reference sequence). The CDR3 totals 11 residues. Unmatched junction bases numbered 2, after V lost 1 base and J lost 12 bases.

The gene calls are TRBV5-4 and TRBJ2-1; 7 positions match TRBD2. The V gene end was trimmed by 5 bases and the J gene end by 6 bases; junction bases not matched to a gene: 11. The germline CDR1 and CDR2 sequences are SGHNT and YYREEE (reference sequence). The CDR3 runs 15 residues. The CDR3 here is CASSLTGTTSNEQFF. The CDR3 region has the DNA TGTGCCAGCAGTTTAACCGGGACTACCAGCAATGAGCAGTTCTTC.

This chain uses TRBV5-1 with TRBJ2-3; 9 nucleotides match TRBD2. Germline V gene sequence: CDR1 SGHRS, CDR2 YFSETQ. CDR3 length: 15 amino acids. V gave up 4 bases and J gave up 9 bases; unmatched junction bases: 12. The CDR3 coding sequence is TGCGCCAGCAGCACAAGCGGGGGGTGGAGTTGGACGCAGTATTTT. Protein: CASSTSGGWSWTQYF.

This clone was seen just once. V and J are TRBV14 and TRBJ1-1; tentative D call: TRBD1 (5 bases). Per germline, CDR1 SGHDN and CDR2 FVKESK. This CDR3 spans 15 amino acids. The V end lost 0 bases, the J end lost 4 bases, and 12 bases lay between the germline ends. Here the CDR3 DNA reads TGTGCCAGCAGCCAAGATAGCCAGGGTCGCACTGAAGCTTTCTTT. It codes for CASSQDSQGRTEAFF.

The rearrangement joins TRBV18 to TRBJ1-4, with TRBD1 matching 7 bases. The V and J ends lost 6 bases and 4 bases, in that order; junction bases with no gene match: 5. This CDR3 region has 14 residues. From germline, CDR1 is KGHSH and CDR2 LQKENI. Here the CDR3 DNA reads TGTGCCAGCTCGGTCGGACAGGATAATGAAAAACTGTTTTTT. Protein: CASSVGQDNEKLFF.

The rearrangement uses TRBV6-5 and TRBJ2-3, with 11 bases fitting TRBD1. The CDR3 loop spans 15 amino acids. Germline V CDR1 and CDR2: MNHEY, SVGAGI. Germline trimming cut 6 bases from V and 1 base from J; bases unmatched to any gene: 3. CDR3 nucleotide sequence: TGTGCCAGCAGCCGGACAGGGGGCGGCACAGATACGCAGTATTTT. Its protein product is CASSRTGGGTDTQYF.

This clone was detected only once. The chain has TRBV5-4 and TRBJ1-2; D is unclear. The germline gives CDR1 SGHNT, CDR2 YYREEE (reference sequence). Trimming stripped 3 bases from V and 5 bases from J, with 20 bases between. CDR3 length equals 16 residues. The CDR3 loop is CASSYGLRIEAYGYTF. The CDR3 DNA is TGTGCCAGCAGCTACGGACTGAGAATCGAAGCATATGGCTACACCTTC.

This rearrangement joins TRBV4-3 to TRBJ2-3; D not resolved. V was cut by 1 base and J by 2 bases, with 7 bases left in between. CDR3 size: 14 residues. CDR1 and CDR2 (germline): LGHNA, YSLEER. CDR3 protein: CASSQGATTDTQYF. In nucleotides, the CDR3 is TGCGCCAGCAGCCAAGGAGCCACCACAGATACGCAGTATTTT.

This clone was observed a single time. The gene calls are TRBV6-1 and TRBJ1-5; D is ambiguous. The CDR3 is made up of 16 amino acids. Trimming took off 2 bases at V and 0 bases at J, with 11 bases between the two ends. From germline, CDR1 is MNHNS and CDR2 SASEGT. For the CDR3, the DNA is TGTGCCAGCAGTGAACTCCGCGGATATAGCAATCAGCCCCAGCATTTT. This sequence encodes CASSELRGYSNQPQHF.

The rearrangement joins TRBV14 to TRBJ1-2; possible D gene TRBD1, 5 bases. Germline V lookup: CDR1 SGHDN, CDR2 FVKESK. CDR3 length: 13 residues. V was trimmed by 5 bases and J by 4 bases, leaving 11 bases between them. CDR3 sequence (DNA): TGTGCCAGCAGCACCAGGGCCGTCTATGGCTACACCTTC. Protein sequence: CASSTRAVYGYTF.

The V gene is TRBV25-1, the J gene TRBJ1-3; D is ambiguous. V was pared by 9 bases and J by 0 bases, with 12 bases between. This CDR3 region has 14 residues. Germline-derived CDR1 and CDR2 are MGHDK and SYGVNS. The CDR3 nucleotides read TGTGCCAGTACCCCAGCGGTCTCTGGAAACACCATATATTTT. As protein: CASTPAVSGNTIYF.

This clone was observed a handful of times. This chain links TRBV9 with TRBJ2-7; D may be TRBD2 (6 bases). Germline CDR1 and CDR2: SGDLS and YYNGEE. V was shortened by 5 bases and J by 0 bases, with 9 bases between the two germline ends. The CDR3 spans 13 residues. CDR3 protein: CASSRDSSYEQYF. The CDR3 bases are TGTGCCAGCAGTCGGGACTCCTCCTACGAGCAGTACTTC. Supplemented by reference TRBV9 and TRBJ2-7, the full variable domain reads DSGVTQTPKHLITATGQRVTLRCSPRSGDLSVYWYQQSLDQGLQFLIQYYNGEERAKGNILERFSAQQFPDLHSELNLSSLELGDSALYFCASSRDSSYEQYFGPGTRLTVT.

CDR3 amino acids: CASSDGTGGTGELFF. The DNA of the CDR3 is TGTGCCAGCAGTGACGGGACAGGGGGCACCGGGGAGCTGTTTTTT. This rearrangement joins TRBV6-4 to TRBJ2-2, with TRBD1 matching 11 bases. This CDR3 contains 15 residues. V lost 2 bases and J lost 4; bases outside the gene matches: 0. Germline V gene sequence: CDR1 MRHNA, CDR2 SNTAGT.

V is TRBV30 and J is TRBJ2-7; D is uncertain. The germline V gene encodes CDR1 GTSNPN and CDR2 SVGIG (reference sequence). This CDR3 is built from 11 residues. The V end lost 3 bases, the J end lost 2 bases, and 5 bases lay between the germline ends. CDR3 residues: CAWSPAYEQYF. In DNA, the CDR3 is TGTGCCTGGAGCCCGGCCTACGAGCAGTACTTC.

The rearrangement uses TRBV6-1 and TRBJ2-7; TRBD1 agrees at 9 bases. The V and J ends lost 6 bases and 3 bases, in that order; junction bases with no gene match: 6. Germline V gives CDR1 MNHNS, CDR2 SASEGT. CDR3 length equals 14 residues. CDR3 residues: CASRRPGQGYEQYF. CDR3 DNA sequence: TGTGCCAGCAGGAGACCGGGACAGGGCTACGAGCAGTACTTC.

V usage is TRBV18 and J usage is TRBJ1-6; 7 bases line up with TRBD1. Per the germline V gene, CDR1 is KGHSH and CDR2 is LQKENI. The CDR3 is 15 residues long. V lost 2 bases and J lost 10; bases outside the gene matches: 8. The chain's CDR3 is CASSPLQGEKSPLHF. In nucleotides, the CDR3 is TGTGCCAGCTCACCATTGCAGGGGGAGAAATCACCCCTCCACTTT.

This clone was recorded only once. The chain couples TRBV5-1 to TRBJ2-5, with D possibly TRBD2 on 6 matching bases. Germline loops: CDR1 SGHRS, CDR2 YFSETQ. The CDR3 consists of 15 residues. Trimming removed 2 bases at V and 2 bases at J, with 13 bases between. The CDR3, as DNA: TGCGCCAGCAGCTTCAGTCTAGCGACGCAAGAGACCCAGTACTTC. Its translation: CASSFSLATQETQYF. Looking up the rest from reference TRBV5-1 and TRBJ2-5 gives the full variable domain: KAGVTQTPRYLIKTRGQQVTLSCSPISGHRSVSWYQQTPGQGLQFLFEYFSETQRNKGNFPGRFSGRQFSNSRSEMNVSTLELGDSALYLCASSFSLATQETQYFGPGTRLLVL.

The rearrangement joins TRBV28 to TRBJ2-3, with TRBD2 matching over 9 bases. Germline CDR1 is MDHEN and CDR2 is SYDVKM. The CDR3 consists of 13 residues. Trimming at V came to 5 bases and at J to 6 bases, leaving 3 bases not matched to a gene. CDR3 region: CASSGTSLDTQYF. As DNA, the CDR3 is TGTGCCAGCAGTGGGACTAGCCTGGATACGCAGTATTTT.

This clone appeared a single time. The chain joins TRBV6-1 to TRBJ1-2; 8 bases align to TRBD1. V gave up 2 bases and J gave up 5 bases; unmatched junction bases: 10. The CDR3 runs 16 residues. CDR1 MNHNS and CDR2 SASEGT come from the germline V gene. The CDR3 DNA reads TGTGCCAGCAGTGAATTACTTACAGGGGGTGGTTATGGCTACACCTTC. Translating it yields CASSELLTGGGYGYTF.

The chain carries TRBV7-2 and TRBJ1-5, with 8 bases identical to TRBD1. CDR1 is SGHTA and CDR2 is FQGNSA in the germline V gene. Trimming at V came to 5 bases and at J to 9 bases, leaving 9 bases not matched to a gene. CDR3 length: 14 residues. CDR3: CASSPGRGRRPQHF. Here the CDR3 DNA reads TGTGCCAGCAGCCCCGGCAGGGGGCGGAGGCCCCAGCATTTT.